Listed below are T cell receptor beta chains from one sample, sequenced in a study of identical twins. Via MiXCR, TCRdb re-called the 5' RACE reads, giving one row per CDR3 protein. The data contain approximately 500,000 distinct CDR3 sequences, roughly 24% of them singletons. A further study also used this sample, focusing on T cells expressing NK-cell markers.

The specimen was CD4+ T cells sorted from blood. These receptors originate from a woman between 18 and 29 years old in good health. CDR3s include the opening cysteine and the closing phenylalanine or tryptophan. The order of the fields is clone size, D gene, J gene, V gene, CDR3 protein, CDR3 DNA. D genes are given only for firm matches. Expanded clones are given a class, and other clones once, few, many or no size at all.

-,-,TRBJ1-3,TRBV20-1,CSASRGLNSGNTIYF,TGCAGTGCTAGCCGGGGACTGAACTCTGGAAACACCATATATTTT
few,-,TRBJ2-1,TRBV6-1,CASNNYYPRGDNEQFF,TGTGCCAGCAACAATTACTACCCCCGGGGTGACAATGAGCAGTTCTTC
-,TRBD1,TRBJ2-2,TRBV12-3/TRBV12-4,CASSRGDRDTGELFF,TGTGCCAGCAGCCGGGGGGACAGGGACACCGGGGAGCTGTTTTTT
-,-,TRBJ2-7,TRBV5-1,CASSLVSNFADEQYF,TGCGCCAGCAGCTTGGTTAGTAATTTTGCCGACGAGCAGTACTTC
few,TRBD2,TRBJ2-1,TRBV27,CASSLSTSGSYNEQFF,TGTGCCAGCAGTTTATCAACTAGCGGGAGCTACAATGAGCAGTTCTTC
-,-,TRBJ2-6,TRBV11-2,CASSLRGASSGANVLTF,TGTGCCAGCAGCTTAAGGGGGGCCAGCTCTGGGGCCAACGTCCTGACTTTC
-,-,TRBJ1-1,TRBV10-3,CAISGVNTEAFF,TGTGCCATCAGCGGGGTGAACACTGAAGCTTTCTTT
-,TRBD2,TRBJ2-3,TRBV5-1,CASSVQTSGGSDTQYF,TGCGCCAGCAGCGTCCAGACTAGCGGGGGCTCAGATACGCAGTATTTT
few,TRBD2,TRBJ2-7,TRBV20-1,CSASGTSETYEQYF,TGCAGTGCTAGCGGGACTAGCGAAACCTACGAGCAGTACTTC
-,-,TRBJ1-1,TRBV20-1,CSAPTGAQAFF,TGCAGTGCTCCTACTGGGGCGCAGGCTTTCTTT
-,-,TRBJ2-1,TRBV2,CASSGERSSYNEQFF,TGTGCCAGCAGCGGGGAGCGGAGCTCCTACAATGAGCAGTTCTTC
few,-,TRBJ1-3,TRBV10-2,CASSVVSSGNTIYF,TGCGCCAGCAGCGTGGTCAGCTCTGGAAACACCATATATTTT
few,TRBD2,TRBJ2-7,TRBV12-3/TRBV12-4,CASSGGTSGVREQYF,TGTGCCAGCAGTGGGGGGACTAGCGGGGTAAGGGAGCAGTACTTC
-,-,TRBJ1-1,TRBV9,CASSVGPVGNTEAFF,TGTGCCAGCAGCGTAGGGCCGGTGGGGAACACTGAAGCTTTCTTT
-,-,TRBJ2-2,TRBV5-4,CASSLGTGSLYGELFF,TGTGCCAGCAGCTTGGGCACAGGGTCTTTATACGGGGAGCTGTTTTTT
-,-,TRBJ1-1,TRBV4-3,CASSQDRLNRAGTEAFF,TGCGCCAGCAGCCAAGACCGCCTAAACAGGGCTGGCACTGAAGCTTTCTTT
-,TRBD1,TRBJ2-7,TRBV14,CASSHGQGASYEQYF,TGTGCCAGCAGCCATGGACAGGGGGCCTCCTACGAGCAGTACTTC
many,-,TRBJ2-4,TRBV10-3,CAISTGQNIQYF,TGTGCCATCTCGACGGGACAAAACATTCAGTACTTC
few,-,TRBJ2-2,TRBV7-2,CASRRVMGNTGELFF,TGTGCCAGCAGACGGGTGATGGGGAACACCGGGGAGCTGTTTTTT
many,TRBD2,TRBJ2-7,TRBV10-3,CAISASGSSYEQYF,TGTGCCATCAGTGCTAGCGGGAGCTCCTACGAGCAGTACTTC
-,-,TRBJ2-7,TRBV7-9,CASSLNRDGEQYF,TGTGCCAGCAGCTTAAACAGGGATGGCGAGCAGTACTTC
-,TRBD2,TRBJ2-2,TRBV20-1,CSASVTSGDSGHGELFF,TGCAGTGCTAGTGTAACTAGCGGGGACAGTGGGCACGGGGAGCTGTTTTTT